The 23 T cell receptor beta chains below were found in one sample sequenced in a study of somatic mutations in cytotoxic T cells in rheumatoid arthritis. The assay was immunoSEQ multiplex PCR, and TCRdb's table has in-frame clones only and misses some. The table lists about 10,000 clones, around nine tenths of them singletons. Specimen: CD8+ T cells sorted from blood. All receptors derive from a woman in her late teens or twenties with rheumatoid arthritis.

The DNA for the CDR3 is TGTGCCAGCAGCTCAACAGACAGGGAGGTCCACTTT. Translation gives CASSSTDREVHF. The rearrangement uses TRBV9 and TRBJ1-6, with 7 bases matching TRBD1. Germline CDR1 reads SGDLS; CDR2 reads YYNGEE. This CDR3 contains 12 residues. The ends lost 4 bases at V and 17 bases at J; junction bases unmatched: 9.

The chain's CDR3 is CASSQDRMTGENTEAFF. The CDR3 nucleotides read TGCGCCAGCAGCCAAGATAGGATGACAGGGGAGAACACTGAAGCTTTCTTT. V and J are TRBV4-3 and TRBJ1-1; TRBD1 aligns across 8 bases. From germline, CDR1 is LGHNA and CDR2 YSLEER. V lost 0 bases, J lost 1 base, and 7 bases stayed unmatched. CDR3 length: 17 residues.

V and J are TRBV27 and TRBJ2-7; D gene uncertain. Germline V gene lookup returns CDR1 MNHEY and CDR2 SMNVEV (reference sequence). Trimming took 6 bases from V and 6 from J, leaving 9 bases between them. The CDR3 has 11 residues. The CDR3, as DNA: TGTGCCAGCAGCTATGCGTCCGAGCAGTACTTC. This gives the protein CASSYASEQYF.

J is TRBJ2-7 and V is TRBV9; 9 bases line up with TRBD1. CDR3 length: 14 residues. The germline CDR1 and CDR2 sequences are SGDLS and YYNGEE. Trimming took 6 bases from V and 3 from J; bases not matched to a gene: 7. CDR3 bases: TGTGCCAGCACCAAAGGACAGGGGATCTACGAGCAGTACTTC. As protein: CASTKGQGIYEQYF.

This chain connects TRBV19 to TRBJ1-1, with 7 bases that match TRBD1. Germline CDR1 and CDR2: LNHDA and SQIVND (reference sequence). Trimming at V came to 2 bases and at J to 10 bases, leaving 7 bases not matched to a gene. The CDR3 sequence is 13 residues long. The CDR3 DNA sequence: TGTGCCAGTAGTATAACGAGGGACAGTTCAGCTTTCTTT. It specifies CASSITRDSSAFF.

The V and J genes are TRBV5-1 and TRBJ1-1; the D gene is possibly TRBD1 (6 bases). This CDR3 is built from 14 residues. Deletions cut 4 bases from V and 0 bases from J, with 10 bases between. Per the germline V gene, CDR1 is SGHRS and CDR2 is YFSETQ. The CDR3 sequence is CASSPDSLNTEAFF. The CDR3 DNA reads TGCGCCAGCAGCCCGGACAGTTTGAACACTGAAGCTTTCTTT.

The chain employs TRBV30 and TRBJ1-2; 9 positions match TRBD1. From germline, CDR1 is GTSNPN and CDR2 SVGIG (reference sequence). The trim removed 2 bases at V and 2 bases at J, leaving 3 bases unmatched. The CDR3 length is 14 residues. CDR3 nucleotides: TGTGCCTGGAGTCCCGGGACAGGGAACTATGGCTACACCTTC. Residues: CAWSPGTGNYGYTF.

This sequence joins TRBV14 and TRBJ2-1; possible D gene TRBD1, 5 bases. The CDR3 consists of 15 residues. The V gene's germline CDR1 is SGHDN and CDR2 FVKESK. Trimming left V 1 base short and J 5 bases short, with 12 bases between. The CDR3 nucleotides read TGTGCCAGCAGCCAAGGTCAGGGATGGGACAATGAGCAGTTCTTC. Amino acids: CASSQGQGWDNEQFF.

Here the CDR3 reads CASSGRGGLSTDTQYF. The DNA of the CDR3 is TGTGCCAGCAGCGGTAGGGGGGGGCTCAGCACAGATACGCAGTATTTT. J is TRBJ2-3 and V is TRBV9, with a tentative D call TRBD2 (7 bases). Germline-derived CDR1 and CDR2 are SGDLS and YYNGEE. This CDR3 spans 16 amino acids. Trimming took 3 bases from V and 0 from J, leaving 14 bases between them.

The J gene is TRBJ2-1, the V gene TRBV15, with D possibly TRBD1 on 7 matching bases. From germline, CDR1 is LNHNV and CDR2 YYDKDF (reference sequence). This CDR3 spans 17 amino acids. V was trimmed by 0 bases and J by 4 bases, leaving 16 bases between them. CDR3 loop: CATSRDPAGGWYNEQFF. The CDR3 DNA reads as TGTGCCACCAGCAGAGATCCGGCAGGGGGGTGGTACAATGAGCAGTTCTTC.

This clone occurred once. The chain's CDR3 is CASNYRPLTGQPQHF. CDR3 nucleotide sequence: TGTGCCAGTAACTATCGGCCTTTGACAGGTCAGCCCCAGCATTTT. The rearrangement links TRBV19 to TRBJ1-5; TRBD1 might be the D (6 bases). The CDR3 runs 15 residues. V shed 7 bases and J shed 6 bases, with 19 bases lying between them. Germline loops: CDR1 LNHDA, CDR2 SQIVND (reference sequence).

This rearrangement joins TRBV11-3 to TRBJ2-1; TRBD2 might be the D (5 bases). Between the trimmed V and J ends, which lost 5 bases and 8 bases, there was a span of 16 bases. The CDR3 covers 14 residues. Germline V gene sequence: CDR1 SGHNT, CDR2 YENEEA. Written as DNA, the CDR3 is TGTGCCAGCAGCCCTCCGGCGAGGGCATATGAGCAGTTCTTC. Translation gives CASSPPARAYEQFF.

This clone was detected once. The V gene is TRBV5-4, the J gene TRBJ1-6; 10 bases match TRBD1. J gave up 5 bases and V 4 bases, and 9 bases lay outside the gene matches. Germline CDR1 SGHNT, CDR2 YYREEE (reference sequence). This CDR3 comprises 17 residues. The CDR3: CASSDPRTGGNNSPLHF. CDR3 sequence (DNA): TGTGCCAGCAGCGACCCCCGGACAGGGGGGAATAATTCACCCCTCCACTTT.

The genes are TRBV4-1 and TRBJ2-7, with 9 bases identical to TRBD1. The CDR3 runs to 16 residues. CDR1 MGHRA and CDR2 YSYEKL come from the germline V gene. The V gene end was trimmed by 0 bases and the J gene end by 4 bases; junction bases not matched to a gene: 7. Here the CDR3 DNA reads TGCGCCAGCAGCCAAGAAGAGACAGGGGGGTTGTACGAGCAGTACTTC. This codes for CASSQEETGGLYEQYF.

The V gene is TRBV4-1, the J gene TRBJ2-3, with 13 bases identical to TRBD2. J lost 0 bases, V lost 0 bases, and 9 bases had no gene match. The CDR3 has 20 residues. Germline loops: CDR1 MGHRA, CDR2 YSYEKL. CDR3 sequence (DNA): TGCGCCAGCAGCCAAGATCTACTAGCGGGGGGGGATACTAGCACAGATACGCAGTATTTT. Protein sequence: CASSQDLLAGGDTSTDTQYF.

J is TRBJ2-2 and V is TRBV5-1; TRBD2 aligns across 9 bases. The CDR3 has 16 amino acids. V was clipped by 1 base and J by 7 bases; unmatched bases: 8. Germline V CDR1 and CDR2: SGHRS, YFSETQ. CDR3 sequence reads: CASSLIAREGLGELFF. Written as DNA, the CDR3 is TGCGCCAGCAGCTTGATCGCGCGGGAGGGCCTCGGGGAGCTGTTTTTT.

The rearrangement links TRBV27 to TRBJ2-7, with D tentatively TRBD2 (6 bases). Germline V CDR1 and CDR2: MNHEY, SMNVEV (reference sequence). The CDR3 has 14 amino acids. The V end was cut by 3 bases, the J end by 5 bases, with 14 bases between. The CDR3 sequence: CASSFGPTSNEQYF. The CDR3 nucleotides read TGTGCCAGCAGTTTTGGCCCGACTAGTAACGAGCAGTACTTC.

The chain joins TRBV19 to TRBJ1-1; 7 bases fit TRBD1. With 7 bases clipped from V and 1 base from J, the junction kept 6 bases outside the gene matches. The germline gives CDR1 LNHDA, CDR2 SQIVND (reference sequence). CDR3 length: 14 amino acids. CDR3 coding DNA: TGTGCCAGTAACGTACAGGGGACGAACACTGAAGCTTTCTTT. Translating gives CASNVQGTNTEAFF.

The chain has TRBV9 and TRBJ2-2; D perhaps matches TRBD2 (6 bases). The CDR3 runs to 13 residues. V lost 0 bases and J 6 bases, leaving 6 bases between the germline ends. The V gene's germline CDR1 is SGDLS and CDR2 YYNGEE. CDR3 in amino acids: CASSVGGAGELFF. The CDR3 nucleotides read TGTGCCAGCAGCGTAGGGGGGGCCGGGGAGCTGTTTTTT.

This chain connects TRBV28 to TRBJ2-5, with 8 positions matching TRBD2. Germline-derived CDR1 and CDR2 are MDHEN and SYDVKM. V lost 6 bases to trimming and J lost 4 bases; unmatched junction nucleotides: 7. The CDR3 loop spans 14 amino acids. The CDR3 coding sequence is TGTGCCAGCAGGCCAGCGGGAGTAGGAGAGACCCAGTACTTC. Encoded protein: CASRPAGVGETQYF.

The table lists this clone with a few counts. The rearrangement joins TRBV7-9 to TRBJ2-7; unclear D gene. V was pared by 1 base and J by 6 bases, with 16 bases between. The CDR3 is 15 amino acids. Germline V gene sequence: CDR1 SEHNR, CDR2 FQNEAQ (reference sequence). The CDR3 sequence: CASSLDGGSLSEQYF. The CDR3 nucleotides read TGTGCCAGCAGCTTAGATGGCGGCAGCCTCTCCGAGCAGTACTTC.

The chain recombines TRBV19 with TRBJ2-2, with a weak D call TRBD1 (5 bases). Per the germline V gene, CDR1 is LNHDA and CDR2 is SQIVND (reference sequence). The CDR3 runs to 18 residues. Trimming removed 7 bases from V and 0 bases from J, with 21 bases in between. The CDR3, as DNA: TGTGCCAGTAACCCAGGGCCGAGCACCGACGCGAACACCGGGGAGCTGTTTTTT. Translation gives CASNPGPSTDANTGELFF.

CDR3 residues: CASSLWAGIYEQYF. The CDR3 DNA is TGTGCCAGCAGTTTATGGGCCGGTATCTACGAGCAGTACTTC. V is TRBV27 and J is TRBJ2-7; no definite D call. Germline V gene data show CDR1 as MNHEY and CDR2 as SMNVEV (reference sequence). The CDR3 extends over 14 amino acids. Between the trimmed V and J ends, which lost 1 base and 3 bases, there was a span of 10 bases.